The T cell receptor beta chain under discussion was sequenced for a study of shared clonotypes between healthy human individuals. Study outcomes and limitations: Owing to a small donor count, the genetic and exposure-history diversity represented was limited. Relative to memory subsets, naive subsets generally showed larger estimated richness. Sequencing depth was predicted to influence how clonotypes are shared among donors.

The table came from immunoSEQ multiplex PCR; TCRdb's copy has only in-frame clones and leaves some out. The sample lists around 2,000,000 clones, about 95% seen once, with 0.9% to 1.5% in the top ten. Positively selected for CCR7, the CD45RO-negative cells used as naive CD8 cells excluded terminally differentiated effector memory CD45RA+ cells. Only Caucasian adults living in Nashville, Tennessee made up the donor group. Germline CDR1 GTSNPN, CDR2 SVGIG (reference sequence). The CDR3 is 13 amino acids. The germline V and J ends were trimmed by 2 bases and 7 bases, with 12 bases remaining between them. Worth noting for this clone: Its antigen is undetermined.

The sequence was obtained from a man aged 18-30 years in good health. The material sequenced was naive CD8+ T cells sorted from blood. The V and J genes are TRBV30 and TRBJ2-1; D call uncertain. The CDR3 DNA reads as TGTGCCTGGAGTCCGGATCCAGGTAATGAGCAGTTCTTC. Translating it yields CAWSPDPGNEQFF.